Described below is a single T cell receptor (beta chain) sequence and its context. Measured with immunoSEQ multiplex PCR; TCRdb has only the in-frame clones, and not every one. The sample shows about 88,000 clones, more than 85% of them seen only once. These data are taken from a study of blood T cell repertoires in COVID-19. Trimming shortened V by 5 bases and J by 4 bases, and 18 bases separated the two germline ends. Per the germline V gene, CDR1 is SGHNT and CDR2 is YYREEE (reference sequence). This CDR3 spans 16 amino acids. This rearrangement joins TRBV5-4 to TRBJ2-2; D may be TRBD2 (6 bases). The sequenced sample was peripheral blood. The receptor was isolated from a man aged 55 to 70 with acute or convalescent COVID-19. The CDR3 region has the DNA TGTGCCAGCAGTCTTGGTGTGGGGGACTCCACCGGGGAGCTGTTTTTT. Translated: CASSLGVGDSTGELFF.